One sample yielded the 29 T cell receptor beta chains listed below, sequenced in a study of early T cells in non-severe SARS-CoV-2 infection. TCRdb re-called the 5' RACE reads through MiXCR, storing one row per CDR3 protein. Among roughly 75,000 distinct CDR3 sequences, more than 9% were seen once, and the ten largest hold approximately 4.8%. The specimen sequenced was whole blood. The receptors derive from an adult who was a healthcare worker with PCR-confirmed SARS-CoV-2 infection or an uninfected control (not recorded which).

V usage is TRBV2 and J usage is TRBJ1-2; D is unresolved. With 8 bases removed from V and 3 bases from J, the gap between germline ends came to 19 bases. The CDR3 has 15 residues. Per germline, CDR1 SNHLY and CDR2 FYNNEI. Here the CDR3 reads CASSLGSGTDYGYTF. In nucleotides, the CDR3 is TGTGCCAGCTCCCTGGGGTCAGGCACCGACTATGGCTACACCTTC. The complete variable domain, with remaining parts taken from reference TRBV2 and TRBJ1-2, reads EPEVTQTPSHQVTQMGQEVILRCVPISNHLYFYWYRQILGQKVEFLVSFYNNEISEKSEIFDDQFSVERPDGSNFTLKIRSTKLEDSAMYFCASSLGSGTDYGYTFGSGTRLTVV.

At least ten counts were recorded for this clonotype. The genes are TRBV19 and TRBJ2-1; D not resolved. V was clipped by 0 bases and J by 5 bases, with 8 bases between them. CDR1 and CDR2 (germline): LNHDA, SQIVND (reference sequence). This CDR3 has 14 residues. DNA for the CDR3: TGTGCCAGTAGTATAGATCCCGTCGACAATGAGCAGTTCTTC. It translates to CASSIDPVDNEQFF. Filled out from reference TRBV19 and TRBJ2-1, the complete variable domain reads DGGITQSPKYLFRKEGQNVTLSCEQNLNHDAMYWYRQDPGQGLRLIYYSQIVNDFQKGDIAEGYSVSREKKESFPLTVTSAQKNPTAFYLCASSIDPVDNEQFFGPGTRLTVL.

This clonotype was counted many times. The V gene is TRBV12-3 or TRBV12-4, the J gene TRBJ2-2; 7 nucleotides agree with TRBD2. Trimming at V came to 6 bases and at J to 5 bases, leaving 9 bases not matched to a gene. The CDR3 runs 15 residues. CDR3 loop: CASRHPGLQTGELFF. In nucleotides, the CDR3 is TGTGCCAGCAGACACCCGGGACTACAGACCGGGGAGCTGTTTTTT.

This clonotype occurred many times. V gene TRBV7-2 combines with J gene TRBJ2-7; 8 bases map to TRBD1. The CDR3 contains 15 residues. The junction had 7 bases not matched to a gene; V was cut back by 2 bases and J by 4 bases. In germline, CDR1 is SGHTA, CDR2 FQGNSA. The CDR3 region is CASSLQRTGYYEQYF. The CDR3 coding sequence is TGTGCCAGCAGCTTACAGCGGACAGGGTATTACGAGCAGTACTTC.

At least ten counts were recorded for this clonotype. The chain employs TRBV4-1 and TRBJ1-5; D not certain. The CDR3 loop spans 14 amino acids. Germline V CDR1 and CDR2: MGHRA, YSYEKL. V lost 1 base and J lost 4, with 8 bases in between. As DNA, the CDR3 is TGCGCCAGCAGCCAAGGACACTCAAATCAGCCCCAGCATTTT. This codes for CASSQGHSNQPQHF.

The chain has TRBV7-8 and TRBJ2-1, with 7 nucleotides matching TRBD2. The CDR3 is 15 residues long. The ends lost 5 bases at V and 7 bases at J; junction bases unmatched: 11. The germline V gene encodes CDR1 SGHVS and CDR2 FQNEAQ. This CDR3 is CASSLMPSSGNEQFF. CDR3 nucleotide sequence: TGTGCCAGCAGCCTAATGCCGTCTAGCGGTAATGAGCAGTTCTTC.

Details on this clonotype: The junction differs from germline at one of its ends, possibly a read error. The chain employs TRBV25-1 and TRBJ2-7; the D gene is possibly TRBD1 (5 bases). The CDR3 runs to 13 residues. From germline, CDR1 is MGHDK and CDR2 SYGVNS. The CDR3 loop reads CANSGTQGYEQYF. CDR3 DNA sequence: TGTGCCAACAGTGGCACGCAGGGATACGAGCAGTACTTC.

This clonotype was seen only a few times. This rearrangement joins TRBV7-3 to TRBJ2-3; 8 bases are shared with TRBD2. The V gene end was trimmed by 1 base and the J gene end by 4 bases; junction bases not matched to a gene: 7. Per germline, CDR1 SGHTA and CDR2 FQGTGA. The CDR3 loop spans 16 amino acids. CDR3 region: CASSLRKSGRADTQYF. The CDR3 bases are TGTGCCAGCAGCTTAAGGAAGAGCGGGAGAGCAGATACGCAGTATTTT.

This clonotype turned up a few times. V and J are TRBV6-1 and TRBJ1-5; D not certain. V was trimmed by 4 bases and J by 9 bases, leaving 16 bases between them. The CDR3 is 14 amino acids. Germline assignment: CDR1 MNHNS and CDR2 SASEGT. The CDR3 region has the DNA TGTGCCAGCAGTGCACCAGGATCCACGAGGCCCCAGCATTTT. This translates into CASSAPGSTRPQHF.

The gene calls are TRBV3-1 and TRBJ1-1, with D uncertain. This CDR3 has 15 amino acids. Germline V gene lookup returns CDR1 LGHDT and CDR2 YNNKEL (reference sequence). The ends were cut back, 4 bases at V and 5 bases at J, with 17 bases in the middle. The CDR3 spells CASSPDYWGGTEAFF. CDR3 in DNA: TGTGCCAGCAGCCCCGATTACTGGGGAGGGACTGAAGCTTTCTTT.

Many counts were recorded for this clonotype. CDR3 residues: CASSLITVKETQYF. As DNA, the CDR3 is TGTGCCAGCAGCTTAATCACGGTAAAAGAGACCCAGTACTTC. J is TRBJ2-5 and V is TRBV5-8; D unresolved. The ends were cut back, 2 bases at V and 3 bases at J, with 11 bases in the middle. CDR3 length: 14 residues. The germline gives CDR1 SGHTS, CDR2 YDEGEE. Drawing the rest from reference TRBV5-8 and TRBJ2-5, the complete variable domain is EAGVTQSPTHLIKTRGQQATLRCSPISGHTSVYWYQQALGLGLQFLLWYDEGEERNRGNFPPRFSGRQFPNYSSELNVNALELEDSALYLCASSLITVKETQYFGPGTRLLVL.

This clonotype came up a few times. The rearrangement joins TRBV27 to TRBJ1-5; no definite D call. This CDR3 has 14 amino acids. V lost 6 bases to trimming and J lost 2 bases, with 11 bases between them. Germline V gives CDR1 MNHEY, CDR2 SMNVEV (reference sequence). The CDR3 DNA reads TGTGCCAGCAGGGCGGGATCAGGCAATCAGCCCCAGCATTTT. The encoded protein is CASRAGSGNQPQHF.

This clonotype occurred a few times. The J gene is TRBJ1-5, the V gene TRBV5-1; maybe TRBD1 (5 bases). The germline V gene has CDR1 SGHRS and CDR2 YFSETQ. The CDR3 is 14 amino acids. The V and J ends lost 4 bases and 5 bases respectively, with 13 bases between them. This CDR3 is CASSLDSGDQPQHF. The CDR3 DNA reads as TGCGCCAGCAGCCTTGACAGCGGCGATCAGCCCCAGCATTTT.

In this sample, this clonotype turned up many times. V usage is TRBV5-4 and J usage is TRBJ2-1; D remains unclear. The CDR3 consists of 16 residues. Germline CDR1 and CDR2: SGHNT and YYREEE (reference sequence). Trimming took 5 bases from V and 6 from J, leaving 21 bases between them. The CDR3, as DNA: TGTGCCAGCAGGGCTGGGGAACCATCCCGCACCAATGAGCAGTTCTTC. Its protein product is CASRAGEPSRTNEQFF.

The sample holds a few counts of this clonotype. CDR3 residues: CASSQAWGRDIQYF. CDR3 sequence (DNA): TGTGCCAGCAGCCAAGCATGGGGGAGGGACATTCAGTACTTC. The chain recombines TRBV4-2 with TRBJ2-4; 7 nucleotides line up with TRBD2. This CDR3 has 14 amino acids. The V segment lost 1 base and the J segment 8 bases; nucleotides outside the gene matches: 5. Germline CDR1 is LGHNA and CDR2 is YNFKEQ.

Only a few counts were recorded for this clonotype. V gene TRBV7-9 combines with J gene TRBJ2-5, with D unresolved. The CDR3 covers 14 residues. CDR1 SEHNR and CDR2 FQNEAQ come from the germline V gene (reference sequence). With 5 bases removed from V and 4 bases from J, the gap between germline ends came to 14 bases. The CDR3 DNA follows: TGTGCCAGCAGCCCCACTACGGCTAGAGAGACCCAGTACTTC. This codes for CASSPTTARETQYF.

The V gene is TRBV5-8, the J gene TRBJ1-4, with 8 nucleotides matching TRBD1. The CDR3 totals 15 residues. The V segment lost 4 bases and the J segment 7 bases; nucleotides outside the gene matches: 9. Germline V gives CDR1 SGHTS, CDR2 YDEGEE. CDR3 nucleotide sequence: TGTGCCAGCAGCCATTCAGGGGGCAGGAGTGAAAAACTGTTTTTT. Amino acids: CASSHSGGRSEKLFF. Filled out from reference TRBV5-8 and TRBJ1-4, the complete variable domain reads EAGVTQSPTHLIKTRGQQATLRCSPISGHTSVYWYQQALGLGLQFLLWYDEGEERNRGNFPPRFSGRQFPNYSSELNVNALELEDSALYLCASSHSGGRSEKLFFGSGTQLSVL.

The rearrangement uses TRBV28 and TRBJ1-5; maybe TRBD1 (5 bases). The CDR3 runs to 13 residues. From germline, CDR1 is MDHEN and CDR2 SYDVKM. The germline V and J ends were trimmed by 4 bases and 6 bases, with 10 bases remaining between them. CDR3 in DNA: TGTGCCAGCAGTTCTGGGGCAAGTCAGCCCCAGCATTTT. Its protein is CASSSGASQPQHF.

This clonotype appeared many times. The V call is TRBV7-2, the J call TRBJ2-2, with 10 bases aligning to TRBD1. The germline gives CDR1 SGHTA, CDR2 FQGNSA. The ends lost 4 bases at V and 3 bases at J; junction bases unmatched: 14. The length of the CDR3 is 19 residues. CDR3 sequence reads: CASSSPRGTGVPDTGELFF. The CDR3 DNA is TGTGCCAGCAGCTCTCCGAGGGGGACAGGGGTACCCGACACCGGGGAGCTGTTTTTT.

This clonotype was recorded at least ten times. The V gene is TRBV27, the J gene TRBJ2-1; 7 positions match TRBD2. Germline CDR1 reads MNHEY; CDR2 reads SMNVEV (reference sequence). V lost 5 bases to trimming and J lost 16 bases; unmatched junction nucleotides: 11. The CDR3 contains 12 residues. This chain's CDR3 is CASSPLAEGLFF. CDR3 nucleotide sequence: TGTGCCAGCAGTCCTCTAGCGGAGGGCCTTTTCTTC.

This rearrangement joins TRBV11-3 to TRBJ2-5; 7 bases are a match to TRBD2. The germline gives CDR1 SGHNT, CDR2 YENEEA. CDR3 length equals 16 residues. Trimming cost V 3 bases and J 3 bases; bases outside gene matches: 10. Written as DNA, the CDR3 is TGTGCCAGCAGCTTTGGAGGAGGGCTAGCGGAAGAGACCCAGTACTTC. Encoded protein: CASSFGGGLAEETQYF.

This clonotype occurred many times. This sequence joins TRBV7-9 and TRBJ2-7; maybe TRBD2 (5 bases). Per the germline V gene, CDR1 is SEHNR and CDR2 is FQNEAQ (reference sequence). The CDR3 spans 13 residues. V lost 6 bases and J 2 bases, leaving 11 bases between the germline ends. The CDR3 coding sequence is TGTGCCAGCAGTCCAAGCGGTCCCTACGAGCAGTACTTC. It specifies CASSPSGPYEQYF.

This clonotype was seen ten or more times. The chain recombines TRBV18 with TRBJ2-2; TRBD1 matches 7 bases. With V trimmed by 4 bases and J by 1 base, 6 bases remained unmatched. CDR3 length equals 16 residues. In germline, CDR1 is KGHSH, CDR2 LQKENI. The CDR3, as DNA: TGTGCCAGCTCACTCACTCGGACAGGGAACACCGGGGAGCTGTTTTTT. It codes for CASSLTRTGNTGELFF.

Many counts were recorded for this clonotype. The rearrangement links TRBV11-2 to TRBJ2-1; D may be TRBD1 (6 bases). Looked up from germline, CDR1 is SGHAT and CDR2 is FQNNGV. Trimming cost V 0 bases and J 2 bases, with 11 bases left between them. The CDR3 totals 16 residues. The CDR3 spells CASSLDNGQPYNEQFF. CDR3 DNA: TGTGCCAGCAGCTTAGATAACGGACAGCCCTACAATGAGCAGTTCTTC.

This chain connects TRBV7-9 to TRBJ1-6; D may be TRBD1 (6 bases). This CDR3 has 15 amino acids. Deletions cut 2 bases from V and 6 bases from J, with 11 bases between. CDR1 and CDR2 from the germline V gene are SEHNR and FQNEAQ (reference sequence). The CDR3 nucleotides are TGTGCCAGCAGCTTATCCGACAGGTTTAATTCACCCCTCCACTTT. It codes for CASSLSDRFNSPLHF.

This clonotype was counted between two and nine times. The J gene is TRBJ1-4, the V gene TRBV7-8; TRBD1 aligns across 9 bases. The CDR3 loop spans 16 amino acids. Trimming removed 5 bases from V and 6 bases from J; junction bases left unmatched: 10. Germline V gene sequence: CDR1 SGHVS, CDR2 FQNEAQ. CDR3 sequence reads: CASSPRAGQGYEKLFF. CDR3 in DNA: TGTGCCAGCAGCCCGCGTGCGGGACAGGGTTATGAAAAACTGTTTTTT.

This clonotype has ten or more counts. This chain links TRBV18 with TRBJ1-5; D remains ambiguous. Trimming cost V 8 bases and J 7 bases, with 15 bases left between them. The germline V gene has CDR1 KGHSH and CDR2 LQKENI. The CDR3 covers 13 residues. CDR3: CASQYQRAQPQHF. As DNA, the CDR3 is TGTGCCAGCCAATACCAGCGGGCGCAGCCCCAGCATTTT.

The chain joins TRBV2 to TRBJ2-3, with 13 bases aligning to TRBD2. CDR3 length: 16 residues. With V trimmed by 6 bases and J by 4 bases, 7 bases remained unmatched. Germline V gene lookup returns CDR1 SNHLY and CDR2 FYNNEI. CDR3 in DNA: TGTGCCAGCAGACCTGGACTAGCGGGAGCATCAGATACGCAGTATTTT. It encodes CASRPGLAGASDTQYF. The variable domain in full, completed from reference TRBV2 and TRBJ2-3, reads EPEVTQTPSHQVTQMGQEVILRCVPISNHLYFYWYRQILGQKVEFLVSFYNNEISEKSEIFDDQFSVERPDGSNFTLKIRSTKLEDSAMYFCASRPGLAGASDTQYFGPGTRLTVL.

This chain links TRBV4-2 with TRBJ1-5; tentative D call: TRBD1 (6 bases). Trimming left V 0 bases short and J 3 bases short, with 15 bases between. Per germline, CDR1 LGHNA and CDR2 YNFKEQ. The CDR3 length is 17 residues. The DNA of the CDR3 is TGTGCCAGCAGCCAAGATCGTAGGACAGCCTACAATCAGCCCCAGCATTTT. This codes for CASSQDRRTAYNQPQHF.